This T cell receptor beta chain originates from a study of shared T cell receptors in the human thymus. Trimming removed 3 bases from V and 5 bases from J; junction bases left unmatched: 7. Germline CDR1 reads SGHDT; CDR2 reads YYEEEE. The CDR3 is 14 amino acids. Sequenced by immunoSEQ multiplex PCR; TCRdb stores in-frame clones only, minus some. Of hundreds of thousands of clones in the sample, 70% to 90% were seen once. This clone was observed a few times. These data also featured in a second study, about human thymus T cells. That paper states: Corrective surgery for congenital heart defects was being performed on the healthy Finnish infants who were the donors. Thymus tissue for the work was resected from patients undergoing corrective heart surgery. Apparent bias marked the V and J gene usage of thymic and blood repertoires. Related research described strongly overlapping thymic repertoires in unrelated people.

Sequencing was performed on thymocytes. The TCR originated in a boy under three years old with a congenital heart defect. The chain joins TRBV5-6 to TRBJ1-2; 7 nucleotides line up with TRBD1. The CDR3 nucleotides are TGTGCCAGCAGCTGGCGACAGGGACGGTATGGCTACACCTTC. Protein: CASSWRQGRYGYTF.